This T cell receptor beta chain was recovered during a study of blood T cell repertoires in COVID-19. Study-level information: Both acute and convalescent COVID-19 samples were obtained from the United States, Italy and Spain. The cDNA or gDNA used as material had been derived from T cells, B-cell-depleted T cells, or PBMCs.

Original data processing: Quantification of nucleated cells was approximated via reference gene primer amplification. Produced via immunoSEQ multiplex PCR; TCRdb's table is partial and in-frame only. From that table come the V and J calls and clone size; the DNA was used to work out D and trimming. Of some 110,000 clones in the sample, around 86% were seen once. This CDR3 contains 14 residues. Per the germline V gene, CDR1 is SNHLY and CDR2 is FYNNEI. V lost 4 bases, J lost 5 bases, and 14 bases lay in between. V gene TRBV2 combines with J gene TRBJ1-2; tentative D call: TRBD1 (6 bases). The sequencing input was peripheral blood. The source is an older man with acute or convalescent COVID-19. The chain's CDR3 is CASSGTFTGYGYTF. The CDR3 DNA is TGTGCCAGCAGTGGAACCTTCACAGGGTATGGCTACACCTTC.